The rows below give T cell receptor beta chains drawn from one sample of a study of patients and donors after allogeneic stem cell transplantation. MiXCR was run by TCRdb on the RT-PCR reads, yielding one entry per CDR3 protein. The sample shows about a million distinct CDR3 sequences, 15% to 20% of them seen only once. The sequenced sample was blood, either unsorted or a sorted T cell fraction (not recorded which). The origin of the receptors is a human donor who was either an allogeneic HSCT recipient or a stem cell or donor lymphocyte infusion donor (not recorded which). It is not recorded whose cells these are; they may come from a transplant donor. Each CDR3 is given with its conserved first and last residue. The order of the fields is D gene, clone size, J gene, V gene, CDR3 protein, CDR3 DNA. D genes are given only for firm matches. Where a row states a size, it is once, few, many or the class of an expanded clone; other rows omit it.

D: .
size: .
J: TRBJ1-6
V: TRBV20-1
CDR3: CSARDNLKGNSPLHF
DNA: TGCAGTGCTAGAGATAACCTGAAGGGGAATTCACCCCTCCACTTT

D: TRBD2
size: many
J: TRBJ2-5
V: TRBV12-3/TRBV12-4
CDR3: CASSSGRGSETQYF
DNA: TGTGCCAGCAGTAGCGGGAGAGGGTCTGAGACCCAGTACTTC

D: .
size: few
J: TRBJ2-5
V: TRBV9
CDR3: CASSVSGDIQETQYF
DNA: TGTGCCAGCAGCGTAAGCGGGGACATACAAGAGACCCAGTACTTC

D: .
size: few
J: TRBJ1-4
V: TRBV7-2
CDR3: CASSLERGRNKLFF
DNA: TGTGCCAGCAGCTTAGAGAGGGGACGAAACAAACTGTTTTTT

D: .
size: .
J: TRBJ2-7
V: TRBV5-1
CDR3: CASSLPSANLAEQYF
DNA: TGCGCCAGCAGCTTGCCCAGCGCCAACTTGGCAGAGCAGTACTTC

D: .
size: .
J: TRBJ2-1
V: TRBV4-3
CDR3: CASSQDLMGGAYNEQFF
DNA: TGCGCCAGCAGCCAAGATCTGATGGGGGGCGCCTACAATGAGCAGTTCTTC

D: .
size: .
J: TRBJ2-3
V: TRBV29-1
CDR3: CSVEPTASDTDTQYF
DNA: TGCAGCGTAGAACCGACAGCTAGCGACACAGATACGCAGTATTTT

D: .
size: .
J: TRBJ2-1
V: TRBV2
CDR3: CASAQFGNEQFF
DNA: TGTGCCAGCGCCCAATTCGGGAATGAGCAGTTCTTC

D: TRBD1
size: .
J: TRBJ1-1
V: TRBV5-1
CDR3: CASSPQGQGFGTEAFF
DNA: TGCGCCAGCAGCCCCCAGGGACAGGGATTCGGCACTGAAGCTTTCTTT

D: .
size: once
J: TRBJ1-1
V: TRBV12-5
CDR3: CASGLMAGGSYTEAFF
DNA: TGTGCTAGTGGTTTGATGGCGGGGGGCAGCTACACTGAAGCTTTCTTT

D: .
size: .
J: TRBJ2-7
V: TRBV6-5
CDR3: CASSYRPGSSEQYF
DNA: TGTGCCAGCAGTTACCGCCCAGGGAGTTCCGAGCAGTACTTC

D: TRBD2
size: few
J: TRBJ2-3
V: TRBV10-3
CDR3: CAILAGGTDTQYF
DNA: TGTGCCATTTTAGCGGGAGGCACAGATACGCAGTATTTT

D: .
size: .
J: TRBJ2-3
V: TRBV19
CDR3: CASSIDSWGDTQYF
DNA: TGTGCCAGTAGTATAGATTCGTGGGGAGATACGCAGTATTTT

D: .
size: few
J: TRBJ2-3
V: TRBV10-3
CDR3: CASRGARADTQYF
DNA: TGTGCTTCGAGGGGGGCCCGCGCAGATACGCAGTATTTT

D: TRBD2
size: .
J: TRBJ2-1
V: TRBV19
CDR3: CASKSSGEHNEQFF
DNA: TGTGCCAGTAAATCTAGCGGGGAACACAATGAGCAGTTCTTC